The 8 T cell receptor beta chains in this list originate from one sample, sequenced in a study of CXCR3-negative and CXCR3-positive naive CD8 T cells. Findings of the study overall: Hydrophobicity was higher for TRB CDR3s found in CXCR3-positive naive cells than in CXCR3-negative naive cells.

TRB cDNA was prepared as libraries by UMI-labeled 5' RACE. TCRdb reprocessed the 5' RACE reads and stores each CDR3 protein as one record, lacking DNA. The sample table includes some 150,000 distinct CDR3 sequences. No antigens are known for them. The sequencing input was naive CXCR3+ CD8+ T cells from blood. Documented subset: CD45RO-CCR7+CD27+CD95- naive CD8+ T cells expressing CXCR3 (TNR3+). The receptors were gathered from a human donor in good health. Some clones in this sample may be carry-over from other donors' samples.

The J gene is TRBJ1-5, the V gene TRBV28. The CDR3 is 15 amino acids. Germline V gene lookup returns CDR1 MDHEN and CDR2 SYDVKM. The CDR3 spells CASSYEAASNQPQHF.

This sequence joins TRBV7-2 and TRBJ1-1; with no DNA, the TCRdb D assignment of TRBD1 cannot be verified. The CDR3 covers 15 residues. Germline-derived CDR1 and CDR2 are SGHTA and FQGNSA. The CDR3 sequence: CASSWGTGGYTEAFF.

The chain uses TRBV7-9 and TRBJ2-1; without DNA, the TCRdb call of TRBD1 cannot be checked. This CDR3 is built from 15 residues. Germline CDR1 is SEHNR and CDR2 is FQNEAQ (reference sequence). CDR3 residues: CASSLVRGRWNEQFF.

The V and J genes are TRBV7-9 and TRBJ2-1; as DNA is missing, the TRBD1 call by TCRdb cannot be tested. CDR1 is SEHNR, CDR2 FQNEAQ, per germline (reference sequence). This CDR3 is built from 16 residues. The CDR3: CASSPHVGLSYNEQFF.

The chain combines TRBV7-3 with TRBJ2-3; without DNA, the TCRdb call of TRBD1 cannot be checked. Germline lookup yields CDR1 SGHTA and CDR2 FQGTGA. CDR3 length equals 15 residues. The CDR3 reads CASSPGQGAIDTQYF.

The genes are TRBV24-1 and TRBJ2-2; with no DNA, the TCRdb D assignment of TRBD1 cannot be verified. Germline-derived CDR1 and CDR2 are KGHDR and SFDVKD. CDR3 length: 15 amino acids. The CDR3 loop is CATSESGKETGELFF.

This rearrangement joins TRBV10-3 to TRBJ1-2; the D call from TCRdb, TRBD1, cannot be confirmed without DNA. CDR3 length equals 16 residues. Germline V gene lookup returns CDR1 ENHRY and CDR2 SYGVKD. Here the CDR3 reads CAISRTGGEGPHGYTF.

The V call is TRBV27, the J call TRBJ1-1. CDR1 and CDR2 (germline): MNHEY, SMNVEV (reference sequence). The CDR3 has 13 residues. The chain's CDR3 is CASSLGLTYEAFF.